The T cell receptor beta chain under discussion was sequenced for a study of blood T cells in healthy people across ages. In the study overall: There was about one barcoded beta molecule captured by template switching per two T cells.

A remark on this clonotype: Its antigen is undetermined.

This CDR3 spans 14 amino acids. The V gene lost 6 bases and the J gene lost 0 bases, with 11 bases spanning the gap. Germline assignment: CDR1 MGHDK and CDR2 SYGVNS. The second PCR ran about 6 to 11 cycles with a sample-barcoded 5' primer and J-beta primers. TCRdb fed the 5' RACE reads into MiXCR, producing one record per CDR3 protein. The data show under 1 million distinct CDR3 sequences, roughly 44% seen once. Study outcomes and limitations: More naive CD4+ cells and higher diversity were found in long-lived than in aged donors. It was not possible, with unsorted PBMCs, to conclusively compare naive and antigen-experienced cells.

This clonotype was sampled from a man aged 60-69 years in good health. The gene calls are TRBV25-1 and TRBJ1-1; D unresolved. Sample: blood. The DNA for the CDR3 is TGTGCCAGCAGCGCCCTACACTTGAACACTGAAGCTTTCTTT. Amino acid sequence: CASSALHLNTEAFF.